The entry below describes one T cell receptor beta chain. V gave up 4 bases and J gave up 2 bases, with 9 bases separating them. Germline V gene lookup returns CDR1 GTSNPN and CDR2 SVGIG (reference sequence). The CDR3 covers 13 residues. Repertoires were generated with immunoSEQ multiplex PCR, while TCRdb's copy carries only in-frame clones and drops some. Here the sample spans fewer than 2,500 clones, approximately 70% being singletons. These data are taken from a study of T cells in tumors after PD-1 blockade. This TCR came from a human donor with basal cell carcinoma. This sequence joins TRBV30 and TRBJ1-3; no firm D call. Material: tumor tissue, obtained before anti-PD-1 treatment. CDR3 amino acids: CAWKKSAGNTIYF. CDR3 in DNA: TGTGCCTGGAAGAAATCGGCTGGAAACACCATATATTTT.